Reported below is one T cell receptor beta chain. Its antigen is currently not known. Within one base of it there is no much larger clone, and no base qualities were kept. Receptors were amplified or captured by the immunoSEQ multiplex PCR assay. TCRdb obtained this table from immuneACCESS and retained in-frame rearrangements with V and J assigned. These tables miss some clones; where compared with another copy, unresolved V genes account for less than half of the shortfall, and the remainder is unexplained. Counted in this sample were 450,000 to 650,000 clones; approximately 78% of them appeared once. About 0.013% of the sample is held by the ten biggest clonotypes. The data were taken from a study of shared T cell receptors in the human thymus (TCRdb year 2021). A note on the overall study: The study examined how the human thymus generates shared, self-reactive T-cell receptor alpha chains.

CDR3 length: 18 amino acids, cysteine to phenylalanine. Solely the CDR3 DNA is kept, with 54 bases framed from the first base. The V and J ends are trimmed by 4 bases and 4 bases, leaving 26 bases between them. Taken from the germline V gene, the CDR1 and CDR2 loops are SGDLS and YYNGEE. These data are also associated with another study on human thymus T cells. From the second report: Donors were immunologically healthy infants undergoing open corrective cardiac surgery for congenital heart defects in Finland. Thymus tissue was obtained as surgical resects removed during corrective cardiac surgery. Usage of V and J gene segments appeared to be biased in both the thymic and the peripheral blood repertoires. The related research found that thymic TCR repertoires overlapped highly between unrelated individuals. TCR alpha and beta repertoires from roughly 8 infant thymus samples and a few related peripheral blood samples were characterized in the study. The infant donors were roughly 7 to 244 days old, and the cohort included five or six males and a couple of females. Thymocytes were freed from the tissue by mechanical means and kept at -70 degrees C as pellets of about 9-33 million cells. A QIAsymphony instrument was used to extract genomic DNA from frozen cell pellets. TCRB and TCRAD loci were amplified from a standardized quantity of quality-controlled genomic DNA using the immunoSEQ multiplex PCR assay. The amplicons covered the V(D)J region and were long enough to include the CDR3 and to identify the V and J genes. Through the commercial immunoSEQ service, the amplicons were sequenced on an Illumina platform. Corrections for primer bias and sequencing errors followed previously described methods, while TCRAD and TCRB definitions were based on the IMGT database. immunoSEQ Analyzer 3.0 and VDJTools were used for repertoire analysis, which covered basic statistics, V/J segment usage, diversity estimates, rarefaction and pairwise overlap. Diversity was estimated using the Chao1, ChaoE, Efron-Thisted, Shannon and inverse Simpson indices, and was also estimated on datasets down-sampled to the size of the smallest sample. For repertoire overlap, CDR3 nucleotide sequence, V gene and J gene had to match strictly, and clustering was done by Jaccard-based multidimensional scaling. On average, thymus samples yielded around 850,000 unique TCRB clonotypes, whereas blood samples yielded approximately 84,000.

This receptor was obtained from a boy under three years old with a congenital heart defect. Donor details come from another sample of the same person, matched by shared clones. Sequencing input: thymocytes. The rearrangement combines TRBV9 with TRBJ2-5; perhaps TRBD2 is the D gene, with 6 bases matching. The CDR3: CASSKARPGLTPGETQYF. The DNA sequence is TGTGCCAGCAGCAAGGCCCGCCCCGGACTAACCCCCGGAGAGACCCAGTACTTC.